Only a few counts were recorded for the clone carrying this T cell receptor (beta chain). This record belongs to a study of type 1 and type 2 diabetes patients. Each diabetic donor fulfilled classification criteria for either type 1 or type 2. Genomic DNA was the PCR template. The TCR beta CDR3 region was amplified using 30 forward and 13 reverse primers. Using its own MiXCR run on the multiplex PCR reads, TCRdb lists one record per CDR3 protein. Here the sample spans 270,000 or so distinct CDR3 sequences, roughly 50% being singletons. The V and J ends lost 8 bases and 8 bases respectively, with 21 bases between them. There are 14 residues in the CDR3. The germline V gene has CDR1 SNHLY and CDR2 FYNNEI.

This chain links TRBV2 with TRBJ1-2; D may be TRBD1 (5 bases). Sequencing input: peripheral blood mononuclear cells (PBMCs). The TCR was taken from a man aged 18 to 29 with type 2 diabetes. CDR3 nucleotide sequence: TGTGCCAGCTTCGCCCCCCGAGGGGTGAACGGCTACACCTTC. It translates to CASFAPRGVNGYTF.